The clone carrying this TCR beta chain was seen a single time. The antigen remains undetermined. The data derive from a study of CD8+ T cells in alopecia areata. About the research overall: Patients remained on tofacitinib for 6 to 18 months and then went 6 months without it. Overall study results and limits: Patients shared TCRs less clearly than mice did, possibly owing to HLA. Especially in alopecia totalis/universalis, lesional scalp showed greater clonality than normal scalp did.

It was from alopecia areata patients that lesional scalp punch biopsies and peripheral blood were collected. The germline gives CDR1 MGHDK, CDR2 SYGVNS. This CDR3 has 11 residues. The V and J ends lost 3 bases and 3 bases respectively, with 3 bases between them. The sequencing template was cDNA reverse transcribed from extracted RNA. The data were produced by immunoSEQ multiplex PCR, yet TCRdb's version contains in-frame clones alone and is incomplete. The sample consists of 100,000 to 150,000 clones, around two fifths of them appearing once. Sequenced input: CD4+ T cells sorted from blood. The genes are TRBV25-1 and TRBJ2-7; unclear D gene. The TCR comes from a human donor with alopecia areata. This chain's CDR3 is CASSDHYEQYF. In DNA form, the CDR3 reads TGTGCCAGCAGTGATCACTACGAGCAGTACTTC.